What follows describes a single T cell receptor (beta chain). The data were taken from a study of blood T cell repertoires in COVID-19. Looking at the study overall: PBMCs, B-cell-depleted T cells, or T cells provided the cDNA or gDNA that made up the material.

How the authors handled the data: Nucleated cell number was recorded as an estimate derived from reference gene primer amplification. The repertoire was sequenced with immunoSEQ multiplex PCR; TCRdb's copy has only in-frame clones and lacks some. V and J calls and clone size are copied from that table; D and trimming were computed from the DNA. Of approximately 310,000 clones listed, about 87% are singletons. J was trimmed by 6 bases and V by 1 base; bases with no gene match: 5. The germline CDR1 and CDR2 sequences are SGHTA and FQGNSA. CDR3 length: 16 amino acids. The TCR comes from a woman aged 50 to 60 who had recovered from COVID-19. The J gene is TRBJ2-2, the V gene TRBV7-2; 10 bases fit TRBD1. Sequenced input: peripheral blood. CDR3 sequence reads: CASSLEGQGSAGELFF. CDR3 in DNA: TGTGCCAGCAGCTTAGAGGGACAGGGGTCAGCCGGGGAGCTGTTTTTT.